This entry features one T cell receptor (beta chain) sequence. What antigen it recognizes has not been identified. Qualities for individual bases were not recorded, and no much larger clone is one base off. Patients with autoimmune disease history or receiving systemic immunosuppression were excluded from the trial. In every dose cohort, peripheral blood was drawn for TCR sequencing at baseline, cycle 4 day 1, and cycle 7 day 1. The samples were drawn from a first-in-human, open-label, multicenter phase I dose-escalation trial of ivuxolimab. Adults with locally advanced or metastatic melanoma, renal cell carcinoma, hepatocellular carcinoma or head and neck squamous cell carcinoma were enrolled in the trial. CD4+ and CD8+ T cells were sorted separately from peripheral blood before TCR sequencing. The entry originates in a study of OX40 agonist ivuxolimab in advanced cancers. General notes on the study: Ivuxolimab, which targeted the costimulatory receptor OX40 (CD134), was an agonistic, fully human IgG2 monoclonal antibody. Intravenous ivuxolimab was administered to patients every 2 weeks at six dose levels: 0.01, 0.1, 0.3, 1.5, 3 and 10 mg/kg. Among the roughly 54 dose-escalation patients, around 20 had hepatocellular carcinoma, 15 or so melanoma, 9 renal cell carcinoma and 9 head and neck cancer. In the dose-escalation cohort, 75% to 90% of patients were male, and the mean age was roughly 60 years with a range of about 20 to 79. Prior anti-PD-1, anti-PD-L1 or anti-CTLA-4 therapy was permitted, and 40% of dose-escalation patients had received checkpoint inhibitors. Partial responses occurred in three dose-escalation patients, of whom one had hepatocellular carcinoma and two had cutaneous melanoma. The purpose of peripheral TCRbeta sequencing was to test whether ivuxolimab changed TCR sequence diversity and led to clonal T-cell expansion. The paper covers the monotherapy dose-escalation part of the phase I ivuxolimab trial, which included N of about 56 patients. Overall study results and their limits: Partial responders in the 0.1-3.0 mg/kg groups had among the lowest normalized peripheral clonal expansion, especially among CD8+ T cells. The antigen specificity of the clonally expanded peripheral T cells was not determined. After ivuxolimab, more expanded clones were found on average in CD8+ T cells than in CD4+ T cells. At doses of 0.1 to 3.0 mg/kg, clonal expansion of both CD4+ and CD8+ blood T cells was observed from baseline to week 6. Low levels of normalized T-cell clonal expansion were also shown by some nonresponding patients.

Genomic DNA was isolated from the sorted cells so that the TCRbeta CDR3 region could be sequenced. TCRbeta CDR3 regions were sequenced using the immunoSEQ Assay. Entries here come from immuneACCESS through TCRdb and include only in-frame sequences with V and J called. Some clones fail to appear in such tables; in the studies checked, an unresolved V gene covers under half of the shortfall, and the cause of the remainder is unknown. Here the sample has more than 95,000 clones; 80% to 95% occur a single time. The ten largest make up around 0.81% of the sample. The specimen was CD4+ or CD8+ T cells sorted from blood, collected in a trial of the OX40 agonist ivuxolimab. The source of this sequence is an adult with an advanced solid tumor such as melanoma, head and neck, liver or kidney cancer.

Read as DNA, the sequence is TGTGCCAGCAGTTACCGTCTAGAATCCTACAATGAGCAGTTCTTC. Translated, this gives CASSYRLESYNEQFF. Recombination connected TRBV6-5 to TRBJ2-1, with the D gene uncertain. The CDR3 has 15 amino acids, counting the end cysteine and phenylalanine. Only the CDR3 part of the read is kept: 45 bases, read in frame from the first base. The germline V gene specifies MNHEY as CDR1 and SVGAGI as CDR2. Cut back by 2 bases and 1 base, the V and J ends lie 9 bases apart.